The next 19 T cell receptor beta chains were all read from a single sample in a study of cytomegalovirus exposure and HLA in healthy donors. PCR primers comprised 60 Vbeta and 13 Jbeta primers. TCRdb keeps only in-frame clones here, not all; method: immunoSEQ multiplex PCR. The sample shows approximately 170,000 clones, roughly 80% of them seen only once. The specimen was PBMCs. The source is a man in his fifties or sixties in good health and CMV-seropositive.

This clone was seen a handful of times. The rearrangement uses TRBV4-1 and TRBJ2-2, with D perhaps TRBD2 (5 bases). V was pared by 2 bases and J by 3 bases, with 22 bases between. CDR1 and CDR2 from the germline V gene are MGHRA and YSYEKL. The CDR3 totals 19 residues. The CDR3 reads CASSQIEERPLVDTGELFF. CDR3 sequence (DNA): TGCGCCAGCAGCCAAATCGAAGAGCGGCCCCTCGTCGACACCGGGGAGCTGTTTTTT.

CDR3 nucleotide sequence: TGTGCCAGCAGCTTAGAAGGCAGGGAAAGGCACGAGCAGTACTTC. It translates to CASSLEGRERHEQYF. The chain couples TRBV7-9 to TRBJ2-7; perhaps TRBD1 as D (5 bases). In germline, CDR1 is SEHNR, CDR2 FQNEAQ (reference sequence). The CDR3 is 15 residues long. V lost 1 base and J lost 5, with 15 bases in between.

The chain couples TRBV5-1 to TRBJ2-3, with D tentatively TRBD2 (5 bases). V shed 4 bases and J shed 13 bases, with 16 bases lying between them. This CDR3 has 12 residues. Per the germline V gene, CDR1 is SGHRS and CDR2 is YFSETQ. DNA of the CDR3: TGCGCCAGCAGCCTGGATCCCGGGGAAAAGTATTTT. This codes for CASSLDPGEKYF.

The chain links TRBV28 to TRBJ2-2; the D gene is possibly TRBD2 (5 bases). CDR3 size: 16 residues. In germline, CDR1 is MDHEN, CDR2 SYDVKM. Trimming shortened V by 3 bases and J by 4 bases, and 15 bases separated the two germline ends. This CDR3 is CASSFSGREGTGELFF. The DNA for the CDR3 is TGTGCCAGCAGTTTTAGTGGAAGAGAGGGCACCGGGGAGCTGTTTTTT.

CDR3 protein: CASTRRASSYNEQFF. The CDR3 nucleotides read TGCGCCAGCACTCGGAGAGCGAGCTCCTACAATGAGCAGTTCTTC. The rearrangement uses TRBV4-1 and TRBJ2-1, with D unclear. V dropped 7 bases and J dropped 0 bases, with 13 bases sitting between them. In germline, CDR1 is MGHRA, CDR2 YSYEKL. CDR3 length: 15 amino acids.

The chain employs TRBV7-9 and TRBJ2-7; the D gene is possibly TRBD2 (6 bases). V was cut by 3 bases and J by 2 bases, with 17 bases left in between. The CDR3 contains 16 residues. Germline values: CDR1 SEHNR, CDR2 FQNEAQ (reference sequence). The CDR3 loop is CASSLAPSARPYEQYF. DNA of the CDR3: TGTGCCAGCAGCTTGGCCCCTAGCGCCCGACCCTACGAGCAGTACTTC.

The genes are TRBV5-8 and TRBJ2-5; 11 bases are shared with TRBD1. V lost 3 bases and J lost 2; bases outside the gene matches: 3. Germline V lookup: CDR1 SGHTS, CDR2 YDEGEE. The CDR3 runs 15 residues. CDR3 loop: CASSSRDRGQETQYF. CDR3 in DNA: TGTGCCAGCAGCTCAAGGGACAGGGGGCAAGAGACCCAGTACTTC.

The table lists this clone with a count of one. V and J are TRBV20-1 and TRBJ2-4, with D unresolved. Germline V CDR1 and CDR2: DFQATT, SNEGSKA (reference sequence). CDR3 size: 10 residues. Trimming removed 3 bases at V and 5 bases at J, with 2 bases between. CDR3 sequence reads: CSASENIQYF. The CDR3 region has the DNA TGCAGTGCTAGCGAAAACATTCAGTACTTC.

This clone was detected a few times. CDR3 sequence reads: CASSESFDTEAFF. The CDR3, as DNA: TGTGCCAGCAGTGAATCATTTGACACTGAAGCTTTCTTT. The V and J genes are TRBV2 and TRBJ1-1; D gene uncertain. Germline V gene lookup returns CDR1 SNHLY and CDR2 FYNNEI. Trimming removed 2 bases at V and 3 bases at J, with 7 bases between. The CDR3 has 13 amino acids. The full variable domain, in which reference TRBV2 and TRBJ1-1 provide the parts outside the CDR3, is EPEVTQTPSHQVTQMGQEVILRCVPISNHLYFYWYRQILGQKVEFLVSFYNNEISEKSEIFDDQFSVERPDGSNFTLKIRSTKLEDSAMYFCASSESFDTEAFFGQGTRLTVV.

The gene calls are TRBV29-1 and TRBJ1-1, with TRBD1 identical over 9 bases. From germline, CDR1 is SQVTM and CDR2 ANQGSEA. The V segment lost 3 bases and the J segment 4 bases; nucleotides outside the gene matches: 3. The CDR3 contains 13 residues. The CDR3 reads CSVDRDRATEAFF. As DNA, the CDR3 is TGCAGCGTTGACAGGGACAGGGCCACTGAAGCTTTCTTT.

The V call is TRBV27, the J call TRBJ1-1, with 11 bases lining up with TRBD1. This CDR3 has 16 residues. The germline gives CDR1 MNHEY, CDR2 SMNVEV (reference sequence). The junction had 6 bases not matched to a gene; V was cut back by 2 bases and J by 4 bases. The CDR3 sequence: CASSLGGQGASTEAFF. CDR3 nucleotides: TGTGCCAGCAGTTTAGGTGGACAGGGGGCAAGCACTGAAGCTTTCTTT.

This clone was observed once. This sequence joins TRBV9 and TRBJ2-2; 11 bases align to TRBD2. Germline values: CDR1 SGDLS, CDR2 YYNGEE. The ends lost 6 bases at V and 6 bases at J; junction bases unmatched: 10. This CDR3 is built from 16 residues. The CDR3: CASMGTSGGRAGELFF. CDR3 coding DNA: TGTGCCAGCATGGGTACTAGCGGGGGACGTGCCGGGGAGCTGTTTTTT.

The chain is built from TRBV2 and TRBJ2-3; TRBD1 aligns across 9 bases. The CDR3 sequence is 15 residues long. Germline assignment: CDR1 SNHLY and CDR2 FYNNEI. J gave up 1 base and V 7 bases, and 6 bases lay outside the gene matches. CDR3 coding DNA: TGTGCCAGCACTACAGGGGGCGCCGGCACAGATACGCAGTATTTT. It translates to CASTTGGAGTDTQYF.

Notes on this clone: One end of the junction does not line up with germline, which may come from a read error. In DNA form, the CDR3 reads TGTGCCAGCAGCTTTTTCGGCGGGACAGCCCTCTTCTTC. Protein product: CASSFFGGTALFF. The chain combines TRBV5-4 with TRBJ1-2; TRBD1 matches at 7 bases. The CDR3 spans 13 residues. Germline V gives CDR1 SGHNT, CDR2 YYREEE (reference sequence).

DNA for the CDR3: TGTGCCAGCAGCTTAGCGATTCTAGCGGGGAACACCGGGGAGCTGTTTTTT. Protein product: CASSLAILAGNTGELFF. V is TRBV7-9 and J is TRBJ2-2; the match to TRBD2 covers 8 bases. Germline trimming cut 0 bases from V and 1 base from J; bases unmatched to any gene: 4. Germline V gives CDR1 SEHNR, CDR2 FQNEAQ (reference sequence). The CDR3 consists of 17 residues.

The CDR3 DNA follows: TGTGCCAGCAGCCAAGCGATAAAAAAGCGGGGGGGCACAGATACGCAGTATTTT. Amino acids: CASSQAIKKRGGTDTQYF. The V gene is TRBV4-2, the J gene TRBJ2-3, with 9 bases aligning to TRBD2. V was pared by 1 base and J by 1 base, with 9 bases of the junction left unmatched. Germline loops: CDR1 LGHNA, CDR2 YNFKEQ. The CDR3 is made up of 18 amino acids.

The genes are TRBV28 and TRBJ2-7, with 10 nucleotides matching TRBD1. The CDR3 covers 15 residues. CDR1 and CDR2 from the germline V gene are MDHEN and SYDVKM. The junction had 7 bases not matched to a gene; V was cut back by 4 bases and J by 4 bases. CDR3 amino acids: CASSSRTGGFYEQYF. The CDR3 region has the DNA TGTGCCAGCAGTTCGAGGACAGGGGGTTTTTACGAGCAGTACTTC. The whole variable domain, remainder taken from reference TRBV28 and TRBJ2-7, is DVKVTQSSRYLVKRTGEKVFLECVQDMDHENMFWYRQDPGLGLRLIYFSYDVKMKEKGDIPEGYSVSREKKERFSLILESASTNQTSMYLCASSSRTGGFYEQYFGPGTRLTVT.

Worth noting for this clone: Other DNA sequences in this sample translate to the same CDR3. The V and J genes are TRBV30 and TRBJ1-2, with TRBD1 as a possible D gene (5 bases). This CDR3 comprises 13 residues. Germline values: CDR1 GTSNPN, CDR2 SVGIG (reference sequence). Trimming pared 3 bases from V and 3 bases from J, leaving 11 bases between. CDR3 nucleotides: TGTGCCTGGAGCCCCGGAGGGGACTATGGCTACACCTTC. Protein product: CAWSPGGDYGYTF.

The chain has TRBV11-3 and TRBJ2-3; 13 bases fit TRBD2. The CDR3 loop spans 14 amino acids. J was trimmed by 4 bases and V by 5 bases; bases with no gene match: 0. CDR1 is SGHNT and CDR2 is YENEEA in the germline V gene. The chain's CDR3 is CASSTSGGADTQYF. CDR3 nucleotides: TGTGCCAGCAGCACTAGCGGGGGGGCAGATACGCAGTATTTT.